This TCR beta chain was sequenced during a study of vaccination effects on CD4 cells after COVID-19. Produced via immunoSEQ multiplex PCR; TCRdb's table is partial and in-frame only. The data hold around 50,000 clones, with around 70% observed a single time. On this clone itself: Its specificity is not known.

When around ten days of culture had elapsed, CD4+ T cells were isolated. A PCR test confirmed that the person had SARS-CoV-2 infection between March and December 2020. Participants were vaccinated with two doses of either the BNT162b2 or mRNA-1273 vaccine. On days 3 and 7, fresh IL-2 medium replaced half the medium. The sequence was obtained from a human donor who had a prior SARS-CoV-2 infection. The input for sequencing was CD4+ T cells from PBMCs cultured without peptide, taken after COVID-19 vaccination.

The chain's CDR3 is CASSLAWTGLGSPLHF. The CDR3 nucleotides read TGCGCCAGCAGCTTGGCGTGGACAGGGCTGGGTTCACCCCTCCACTTT. The V call is TRBV5-1, the J call TRBJ1-6; 8 bases agree with TRBD1. V shed 0 bases and J 9 bases; nucleotides not matched to a gene: 8. This CDR3 has 16 amino acids. Per the germline V gene, CDR1 is SGHRS and CDR2 is YFSETQ. Full variable domain (rest looked up from reference TRBV5-1 and TRBJ1-6): KAGVTQTPRYLIKTRGQQVTLSCSPISGHRSVSWYQQTPGQGLQFLFEYFSETQRNKGNFPGRFSGRQFSNSRSEMNVSTLELGDSALYLCASSLAWTGLGSPLHFGNGTRLTVT.